A single sample gave rise to the 17 T cell receptor beta chains below, sequenced in a study of T cells in Graves' hyperthyroidism and ophthalmopathy. Amplification of TCR beta CDR3 regions was performed using RNA transcripts as template. HTBI primers were employed in a first-round RT-PCR of the TCR CDR3. TCRdb analysed the multiplex PCR reads with MiXCR anew, one entry per CDR3 protein. The data show hundreds of thousands of distinct CDR3 sequences, with around 42% seen just once and about 8.2% held by the top ten. Sequencing used peripheral blood or thyroid tissue (not recorded which). The receptor source for this set is a woman aged 18-29 years with Graves' hyperthyroidism.

The sample holds a few counts of this clonotype. CDR3 amino acids: CASSVGGSNTEAFF. Written as DNA, the CDR3 is TGTGCCAGCAGCGTCGGGGGATCGAACACTGAAGCTTTCTTT. The chain is built from TRBV7-9 and TRBJ1-1; D perhaps matches TRBD1 (5 bases). This CDR3 comprises 14 residues. CDR1 and CDR2 from the germline V gene are SEHNR and FQNEAQ (reference sequence). V lost 5 bases, J lost 1 base, and 11 bases lay in between.

The CDR3 region is CASNPPSGRNEQYF. The CDR3 nucleotides are TGTGCCAGTAACCCACCTAGCGGGAGGAACGAGCAGTACTTC. The V and J genes are TRBV19 and TRBJ2-7; TRBD2 matches 11 bases. Per germline, CDR1 LNHDA and CDR2 SQIVND (reference sequence). V was pared by 7 bases and J by 5 bases, with 7 bases of the junction left unmatched. This CDR3 is built from 14 residues.

The chain combines TRBV11-2 with TRBJ1-6, with 9 bases matching TRBD1. CDR1 and CDR2 from the germline V gene are SGHAT and FQNNGV. Unmatched junction bases numbered 6, after V lost 5 bases and J lost 7 bases. The length of the CDR3 is 15 residues. The CDR3 protein is CASSPRGQGNSPLHF. Written as DNA, the CDR3 is TGTGCCAGCAGCCCTAGGGGACAGGGAAATTCACCCCTCCACTTT.

V and J are TRBV20-1 and TRBJ1-3; no firm D call. CDR3 size: 15 residues. The V end lost 6 bases, the J end lost 1 base, and 16 bases lay between the germline ends. CDR1 DFQATT and CDR2 SNEGSKA come from the germline V gene (reference sequence). This CDR3 is CSAKVGPTSGNTIYF. CDR3 sequence (DNA): TGCAGTGCCAAGGTCGGACCAACGTCTGGAAACACCATATATTTT.

This chain connects TRBV15 to TRBJ1-2; D perhaps matches TRBD1 (5 bases). Trimming left V 3 bases short and J 4 bases short, with 18 bases between. The CDR3 totals 16 residues. Germline assignment: CDR1 LNHNV and CDR2 YYDKDF (reference sequence). CDR3 region: CATSSFSRALSYGYTF. CDR3 DNA sequence: TGTGCCACCAGCAGTTTCAGCAGGGCTCTGAGCTATGGCTACACCTTC. The entire variable domain, with the rest obtained from reference TRBV15 and TRBJ1-2, is as follows: DAMVIQNPRYQVTQFGKPVTLSCSQTLNHNVMYWYQQKSSQAPKLLFHYYDKDFNNEADTPDNFQSRRPNTSFCFLDIRSPGLGDTAMYLCATSSFSRALSYGYTFGSGTRLTVV.

The chain links TRBV5-1 to TRBJ2-3; D perhaps matches TRBD1 (6 bases). This CDR3 contains 14 residues. CDR1 is SGHRS and CDR2 is YFSETQ in the germline V gene. V dropped 3 bases and J dropped 4 bases, with 12 bases sitting between them. CDR3 nucleotide sequence: TGCGCCAGCAGCTCACAGGGCGGTGCAGATACGCAGTATTTT. As protein: CASSSQGGADTQYF. The full variable domain, its missing parts supplied by reference TRBV5-1 and TRBJ2-3, is KAGVTQTPRYLIKTRGQQVTLSCSPISGHRSVSWYQQTPGQGLQFLFEYFSETQRNKGNFPGRFSGRQFSNSRSEMNVSTLELGDSALYLCASSSQGGADTQYFGPGTRLTVL.

The chain recombines TRBV10-3 with TRBJ1-1; a weak D match, TRBD1 (5 bases). The V end lost 6 bases, the J end lost 5 bases, and 13 bases lay between the germline ends. The CDR3 has 13 residues. The germline gives CDR1 ENHRY, CDR2 SYGVKD. CDR3 in DNA: TGTGCCATCAGCGGGGACCCGGGGACTGAAGCTTTCTTT. It encodes CAISGDPGTEAFF.

The V and J genes are TRBV20-1 and TRBJ2-2; possible D gene TRBD1, 6 bases. Trimming took 2 bases from V and 4 from J, leaving 17 bases between them. The CDR3 is made up of 16 amino acids. Germline CDR1 and CDR2: DFQATT and SNEGSKA (reference sequence). CDR3 amino acids: CSARINRVSGTGELFF. The CDR3 bases are TGCAGTGCTAGAATAAACAGGGTATCGGGCACCGGGGAGCTGTTTTTT.

The chain employs TRBV12-3 or TRBV12-4 and TRBJ2-7, with TRBD1 identical over 8 bases. This CDR3 has 15 residues. V gave up 2 bases and J gave up 0 bases; unmatched junction bases: 3. The CDR3 spells CASSLYRGSSYEQYF. The CDR3 DNA follows: TGTGCCAGCAGTTTATACAGGGGGAGCTCCTACGAGCAGTACTTC.

This clonotype was seen many times. V gene TRBV13 combines with J gene TRBJ1-6; possible D gene TRBD1, 6 bases. Trimming took off 0 bases at V and 9 bases at J, with 9 bases between the two ends. The CDR3 runs 14 residues. Germline CDR1 is PRHDT and CDR2 is FYEKMQ (reference sequence). CDR3 in DNA: TGTGCCAGCAGCTTAGGGGACAGAGTTTCACCCCTCCACTTT. It specifies CASSLGDRVSPLHF. Full variable domain (missing parts from reference TRBV13 and TRBJ1-6): AAGVIQSPRHLIKEKRETATLKCYPIPRHDTVYWYQQGPGQDPQFLISFYEKMQSDKGSIPDRFSAQQFSDYHSELNMSSLELGDSALYFCASSLGDRVSPLHFGNGTRLTVT.

The chain carries TRBV7-2 and TRBJ2-2; unclear D gene. Trimming pared 3 bases from V and 0 bases from J, leaving 17 bases between. Germline lookup yields CDR1 SGHTA and CDR2 FQGNSA. The CDR3 is made up of 18 amino acids. The CDR3 loop is CASSFTRTQSSNTGELFF. The CDR3 DNA reads TGTGCCAGCAGCTTTACCAGGACGCAAAGTTCGAACACCGGGGAGCTGTTTTTT.

Comment on this clonotype: The conserved phenylalanine or tryptophan normally closing the CDR3 is absent here, so this likely arose from a read error. The chain is built from TRBV29-1 and TRBJ1-1; unclear D gene. Looked up from germline, CDR1 is SQVTM and CDR2 is ANQGSEA. This CDR3 has 12 residues. Trimming removed 1 base at V and 6 bases at J, with 9 bases between. As DNA, the CDR3 is TGCAGCGTTGAAGGCCTTTATTCTGAAGCTTTCTTA. Protein sequence: CSVEGLYSEAFL.

This clonotype was seen more than once but under ten times. V and J are TRBV19 and TRBJ2-5, with a possible D match to TRBD1 (6 bases). CDR1 LNHDA and CDR2 SQIVND come from the germline V gene (reference sequence). Between the trimmed V and J ends, which lost 5 bases and 1 base, there was a span of 14 bases. CDR3 length equals 15 residues. The CDR3 DNA reads TGTGCCAGTAGTGGGGAAGGCAGGGGCCAAGAGACCCAGTACTTC. Residues: CASSGEGRGQETQYF.

Ten or more counts support this clonotype. The chain uses TRBV6-1 and TRBJ2-7; D not certain. The CDR3 loop spans 13 amino acids. CDR1 is MNHNS and CDR2 is SASEGT in the germline V gene. V lost 6 bases and J lost 0, with 9 bases in between. The DNA of the CDR3 is TGTGCCAGCAGAAAGACTGGCTCCTACGAGCAGTACTTC. Translating gives CASRKTGSYEQYF.

J is TRBJ2-7 and V is TRBV29-1; unclear D gene. The CDR3 has 13 residues. Trimming took 2 bases from V and 3 from J, leaving 11 bases between them. Germline assignment: CDR1 SQVTM and CDR2 ANQGSEA. CDR3 in amino acids: CSVEMGQDYEQYF. The CDR3 DNA follows: TGCAGCGTTGAAATGGGTCAGGACTACGAGCAGTACTTC.

This chain links TRBV2 with TRBJ2-5; D might be TRBD1 (7 bases). The germline V gene encodes CDR1 SNHLY and CDR2 FYNNEI. The CDR3 totals 14 residues. Trimming removed 6 bases from V and 5 bases from J, with 16 bases in between. The CDR3 region has the DNA TGTGCCAGCAGCCAAGCGGCAGGGGGGGAGACCCAGTACTTC. It specifies CASSQAAGGETQYF.

V and J are TRBV2 and TRBJ1-4; no firm D call. The V and J ends lost 6 bases and 4 bases respectively, with 12 bases between them. Per the germline V gene, CDR1 is SNHLY and CDR2 is FYNNEI. The CDR3 spans 14 residues. The CDR3 spells CASSDADINEKLFF. CDR3 bases: TGTGCCAGCAGCGATGCTGACATTAATGAAAAACTGTTTTTT.